The 7 T cell receptor beta chains in this list originate from one sample, sequenced in a study of read filtering for tumor transcriptome and immune sequencing. The library was built from roughly 400 ng RNA with molecular barcoded adaptors for alpha/delta and beta/gamma chains. TCRdb reanalysed the reads using MiXCR and keeps one entry per CDR3 protein. The table has tens of thousands of distinct CDR3 sequences, 20% to 25% seen once. Sequencing input: a population of CD138-negative cells sorted from bone marrow. The receptors here all came from a donor aged 40 or over with multiple myeloma.

This clonotype was recorded many times. This chain connects TRBV6-1 to TRBJ2-3; no clear D gene. The germline CDR1 and CDR2 sequences are MNHNS and SASEGT. V gave up 1 base and J gave up 0 bases, with 5 bases separating them. This CDR3 is built from 14 residues. The CDR3 protein is CASSEGGSTDTQYF. The CDR3 nucleotides are TGTGCCAGCAGTGAAGGAGGTAGCACAGATACGCAGTATTTT.

This clonotype showed up many times. V gene TRBV3-1 combines with J gene TRBJ1-1, with D possibly TRBD1 on 5 matching bases. V was shortened by 6 bases and J by 1 base, with 9 bases between the two germline ends. The CDR3 extends over 13 amino acids. Germline CDR1 reads LGHDT; CDR2 reads YNNKEL (reference sequence). CDR3 DNA: TGTGCCAGCAGTCTGACAGAGAACACTGAAGCTTTCTTT. Amino acid sequence: CASSLTENTEAFF.

This clonotype was picked up many times. The V gene is TRBV14, the J gene TRBJ2-5; D gene ambiguous. Per the germline V gene, CDR1 is SGHDN and CDR2 is FVKESK. The length of the CDR3 is 11 residues. V was clipped by 6 bases and J by 5 bases, with 7 bases between them. The CDR3 sequence: CASSHAETQYF. The DNA of the CDR3 is TGTGCCAGCAGTCATGCCGAGACCCAGTACTTC.

Many counts were recorded for this clonotype. The chain links TRBV7-8 to TRBJ2-5, with 9 bases that match TRBD1. The CDR3 is 17 residues long. Looked up from germline, CDR1 is SGHVS and CDR2 is FQNEAQ. J gave up 1 base and V 1 base, and 7 bases lay outside the gene matches. CDR3: CASSLVGTGSSQETQYF. The CDR3 coding sequence is TGTGCCAGCAGCTTAGTTGGGACAGGGTCTTCCCAAGAGACCCAGTACTTC.

This clonotype has just a few counts. This chain uses TRBV19 with TRBJ1-5; unclear D gene. The CDR3 covers 14 residues. V was pared by 6 bases and J by 3 bases, with 12 bases between. The germline gives CDR1 LNHDA, CDR2 SQIVND (reference sequence). For the CDR3, the DNA is TGTGCCAGTAGCCCGGACGGCACCAATCAGCCCCAGCATTTT. Translation gives CASSPDGTNQPQHF.

At least ten counts were recorded for this clonotype. The genes are TRBV20-1 and TRBJ2-3; the match to TRBD2 covers 7 bases. Germline CDR1 reads DFQATT; CDR2 reads SNEGSKA (reference sequence). The CDR3 runs to 13 residues. The V gene end was trimmed by 2 bases and the J gene end by 2 bases; junction bases not matched to a gene: 1. CDR3 nucleotide sequence: TGCAGTGCTAGACTAGCGGACACAGATACGCAGTATTTT. Its protein is CSARLADTDTQYF.

The CDR3 region has the DNA TGTGCCAGCAGCCCATGGGCAGGTTACAATCAGCCCCAGCATTTT. Residues: CASSPWAGYNQPQHF. The V and J genes are TRBV7-2 and TRBJ1-5; D is uncertain. The CDR3 covers 15 residues. Deletions cut 5 bases from V and 3 bases from J, with 14 bases between. Germline CDR1 is SGHTA and CDR2 is FQGNSA.